Below, one T cell receptor (beta chain) is given with its context. Germline CDR1 and CDR2: LGHNA and YNFKEQ. The CDR3 extends over 13 amino acids. The V and J ends lost 6 bases and 1 base respectively, with 7 bases between them. TCRdb keeps only in-frame clones here, not all; method: immunoSEQ multiplex PCR. This table has approximately 130,000 clones, around 80% appearing once. This sample is part of a study of blood T cell repertoires in COVID-19. This clonotype originated in a human donor in a cohort sampled during active COVID-19. The chain has TRBV4-2 and TRBJ2-1; no clear D. What was sequenced was peripheral blood. CDR3 region: CASSPVSYNEQFF. CDR3 coding DNA: TGTGCCAGCAGTCCAGTATCCTACAATGAGCAGTTCTTC.